The clone carrying this T cell receptor (beta chain) was detected only a few times. Its antigen is currently unknown. These data originate in a study of T cell repertoires in cytomegalovirus infection. Study-wide background: CMV epitopes in the study were HLA-C-restricted (recently identified) and HLA-B-restricted (well studied).

The germline gives CDR1 GTSNPN, CDR2 SVGIG (reference sequence). The CDR3 is made up of 15 amino acids. Trimming cost V 4 bases and J 5 bases; bases outside gene matches: 11. TCRdb recomputed calls from the reads with MiXCR, one row per CDR3 protein. The repertoire holds tens of thousands of distinct CDR3 sequences, roughly a fifth seen once, with just under 80% in the top ten. V and J are TRBV30 and TRBJ2-7; 10 nucleotides agree with TRBD1. The TCR was taken from a human donor in good health (CMV status not recorded). Some clones in this sample may be carry-over from other donors' samples. Source: CD8+ T cells from cultured PBMCs, taken from culture after CMV antigen stimulation. The CDR3 loop is CAWTQKRDRGHEQYF. The CDR3 DNA reads as TGTGCCTGGACCCAAAAAAGGGACAGGGGCCACGAGCAGTACTTC.